The T cell receptor beta chain under discussion was sequenced for a study of T cell repertoires in cytomegalovirus infection. Looking at the study overall: HLA-B-restricted CMV epitopes that are well studied, plus recently identified HLA-C-restricted ones, were used by the study. CMV infection and matching HLA type were both indicated by public TCR beta signatures. General study results and limits: The ex vivo response showed dominance by HLA-C-restricted CMV-specific TCR beta clonotypes.

TCRdb called the reads again in MiXCR, with one record for every CDR3 protein. Of some 800,000 distinct CDR3 sequences listed, less than 35% were seen once; the top ten hold around an eighth. On this clonotype: The antigen is not known.

The CDR3 loop spans 14 amino acids. The germline V gene has CDR1 SQVTM and CDR2 ANQGSEA. V was shortened by 2 bases and J by 2 bases, with 9 bases between the two germline ends. Specimen: cultured CD8+ T cells from PBMCs, collected from culture after CMV antigen stimulation. V and J are TRBV29-1 and TRBJ2-2, with no clear D. This receptor was obtained from a human donor in good health (CMV status not recorded). Some clones in this sample may be carry-over from other donors' samples. CDR3: CSVEWGSNTGELFF. As DNA, the CDR3 is TGCAGCGTTGAATGGGGATCAAACACCGGGGAGCTGTTTTTT.